What follows are 2 T cell receptor beta chains derived from one specimen sequenced in a study of blood T cell repertoires in COVID-19. Repertoires were generated with immunoSEQ multiplex PCR, while TCRdb's copy carries only in-frame clones and drops some. The sample holds more than 60,000 clones, 87% seen once. Sequencing used peripheral blood. The receptor set was obtained from a woman older than 75 with active or convalescent COVID-19.

The chain combines TRBV6-5 with TRBJ2-7, with 10 bases identical to TRBD2. Germline lookup yields CDR1 MNHEY and CDR2 SVGAGI. This CDR3 spans 16 amino acids. V gave up 4 bases and J gave up 4 bases; unmatched junction bases: 10. CDR3 sequence reads: CASSSRGPSGRYEQYF. CDR3 DNA sequence: TGTGCCAGCAGTTCGAGAGGGCCTAGCGGGAGATACGAGCAGTACTTC.

The chain carries TRBV7-9 and TRBJ1-2; 8 nucleotides line up with TRBD1. CDR3 size: 16 residues. From germline, CDR1 is SEHNR and CDR2 FQNEAQ (reference sequence). Trimming took 4 bases from V and 0 from J; bases not matched to a gene: 7. The CDR3 region has the DNA TGTGCCAGCAGCTCAACACAGGGGGACCCTAACTATGGCTACACCTTC. Translation: CASSSTQGDPNYGYTF.